Reported below is one TCR beta chain. Sequenced by immunoSEQ multiplex PCR; TCRdb stores in-frame clones only, minus some. The top ten hold 0.22% of the sample, which has about 71,000 clones, roughly 97% seen once. The germline V gene encodes CDR1 SGHTA and CDR2 FQGTGA. The CDR3 consists of 16 residues. The V end lost 2 bases, the J end lost 3 bases, and 14 bases lay between the germline ends. The data belong to a study of technical replicates of blood from several donors. The sequencing sample was made of T cells isolated from PBMCs. This clonotype was sampled from a human donor in good health. The chain combines TRBV7-3 with TRBJ1-5; D is unclear. CDR3 DNA: TGTGCCAGCAGCTTACGCGGGAGAACTATCAATCAGCCCCAGCATTTT. Translating it yields CASSLRGRTINQPQHF.